This TCR beta chain originates from a study of blood T cell repertoires in COVID-19. Across the study: There were acute and convalescent COVID-19 samples, and they came from the United States, Italy and Spain. In each case, the material was cDNA or gDNA derived from T cells, B-cell-depleted T cells, or PBMCs.

The V gene lost 5 bases and the J gene lost 4 bases, with 11 bases spanning the gap. Germline V gene data show CDR1 as SGHTA and CDR2 as FQGNSA. This CDR3 spans 13 amino acids. In the original analysis: Reference gene primer amplification in the assay estimated nucleated cell counts. The repertoire was sequenced with immunoSEQ multiplex PCR; TCRdb's copy has only in-frame clones and lacks some. That table supplies the V and J calls and clone size; D and trimming were determined from the DNA. Of 87,000 or so clones in the sample, about 87% were seen once. The clonotype was recovered from a human donor with acute or convalescent COVID-19. The donor label of this sample is uncertain. The chain carries TRBV7-2 and TRBJ1-1; no reliable D call. The specimen was peripheral blood. CDR3 sequence (DNA): TGTGCCAGCAGCCGGAGGGAGGGCACTGAAGCTTTCTTT. This translates into CASSRREGTEAFF.